The clone carrying this T cell receptor beta chain was picked up one time. Its antigen is as yet unknown. Samples came from axillary lymph nodes draining the breast cancer. TCRdb fed the multiplex PCR reads into MiXCR, producing one record per CDR3 protein. In the table there are 150,000 to 200,000 distinct CDR3 sequences, 30% to 35% of which are singletons. This sample stems from a study of breast tumors, draining lymph nodes, adjacent tissues. CDR1 SQVTM and CDR2 ANQGSEA come from the germline V gene. The CDR3 has 14 amino acids. The ends were cut back, 0 bases at V and 10 bases at J, with 15 bases in the middle. Findings and limits, study-wide: Compared with lymph nodes, tumors were less diverse; compared with nontumor tissue, more. Most tumor T cells seemingly derive from lymph node, then expand in tumor.

This chain uses TRBV29-1 with TRBJ1-4; D is undetermined. This TCR was recovered from a female donor with breast cancer. Some clones in this sample may be carry-over from other donors' samples. The sequenced sample consisted of axillary lymph node tissue. CDR3 nucleotide sequence: TGCAGCGTTGAAGACCTGGCAGTCGATGGAAAACTGTTTTTT. Amino acid sequence: CSVEDLAVDGKLFF.